A selection of T cell receptor beta chains follows, all from one sample in a study of beta chain features in type 1 diabetes. Sequencing used immunoSEQ multiplex PCR; TCRdb keeps in-frame clones, though not all of them. The data show 250,000 to 300,000 clones, roughly 25% seen once. Material: naive CD4+ T cells from blood. These receptors originate from a woman in her thirties with type 1 diabetes. Each CDR3 is given with its conserved first and last residue. Each record gives: V gene, J gene, clone size, D gene, CDR3 DNA, CDR3 protein. A D gene is named only where the DNA matches it firmly. Clone sizes are given selectively: once, few, many, or a class where the clone is expanded.

TRBV15,TRBJ2-5,NA,NA,TGTGCCACCAGCAGGGGGCGGGAGACCCAGTACTTC,CATSRGRETQYF
TRBV9,TRBJ2-2,few,NA,TGTGCCAGCAGCGTAGAGGGAGCCGGGGAGCTGTTTTTT,CASSVEGAGELFF
TRBV28,TRBJ1-5,NA,NA,TGTGCCACCTCGACAGGCACCAATCAGCCCCAGCATTTT,CATSTGTNQPQHF
TRBV7-9,TRBJ2-1,NA,NA,TGTGCCAGCAGTAGAAGCAATGAGCAGTTCTTC,CASSRSNEQFF
TRBV28,TRBJ2-7,NA,TRBD2,TGTGCCGGAGGGACTAGCGGGAGTCGAAACGTTGGCGAGCAGTACTTC,CAGGTSGSRNVGEQYF
TRBV4-2,TRBJ1-2,few,TRBD1,TGTGCCAGCAGCCAAGGGACAGGGAACCAGTACTATGGCTACACCTTC,CASSQGTGNQYYGYTF
TRBV7-8,TRBJ2-7,NA,NA,TGTGCCAGCAGCCCTCAACGACTACCGAGTGGCGAGCAGTACTTC,CASSPQRLPSGEQYF
TRBV25-1,TRBJ1-5,NA,NA,TGTGCCAGCAGTGGAGGAGGTAATCAGCCCCAGCATTTT,CASSGGGNQPQHF
TRBV20-1,TRBJ2-3,NA,NA,TGCAGTGCCCCCAGGGGAGATACGCAGTATTTT,CSAPRGDTQYF
TRBV7-9,TRBJ1-4,NA,NA,TGTGCCAGCAGCTTAGTGGCCCCAGGAGAGGGTAATGAAAAACTGTTTTTT,CASSLVAPGEGNEKLFF
TRBV5-4,TRBJ2-1,few,NA,TGTGCCAGCAGCCCCGACCGAATCGGGGAGCAGTTCTTC,CASSPDRIGEQFF
TRBV30,TRBJ2-2,NA,NA,TGTGCCTGGAGTGTTTTGGCAGTCACCGGGGAGCTGTTTTTT,CAWSVLAVTGELFF
TRBV4-2,TRBJ2-3,NA,TRBD2,TGTGCCAGCAGCCCTCATAGCGGGGGGGGCCCTAGCACAGATACGCAGTATTTT,CASSPHSGGGPSTDTQYF
TRBV5-1,TRBJ1-1,NA,NA,TGCGCCAGCAGCTTAGGGTCCGGGGGTACTGAAGCTTTCTTT,CASSLGSGGTEAFF
TRBV21-1,TRBJ2-2,few,NA,TGTGCCAGCAGCAATAACAGGGGTACCACCGGGGAGCTGTTTTTT,CASSNNRGTTGELFF
TRBV25-1,TRBJ1-2,few,NA,TGTGCCAGCAGTGACCTAAGGGGCCAGTATGGCTACACCTTC,CASSDLRGQYGYTF
TRBV19,TRBJ2-3,few,NA,TGTGCCAGTAGTATCCCTAGTAGGACAGATACGCAGTATTTT,CASSIPSRTDTQYF
TRBV15,TRBJ2-7,few,TRBD2,TGTGCCACCAGCAGAGTACTAGCGGCAAACGAGCAGTACTTC,CATSRVLAANEQYF
TRBV29-1,TRBJ1-2,few,TRBD1,TGCAGCGTTGACATGGGGACAGGGCGCGGGTATGGCTACACCTTC,CSVDMGTGRGYGYTF
TRBV9,TRBJ2-5,NA,NA,TGTGCCAGCAGCGTAGGGGGGCGGGAGACCCAGTACTTC,CASSVGGRETQYF
TRBV20-1,TRBJ1-1,NA,NA,TGCAGGGTACAGGAGAACACTGAAGCTTTCTTT,CRVQENTEAFF
TRBV25-1,TRBJ2-3,NA,TRBD2,TGTGCCAGCAGTGAAGAGGCGCTAGCGGGAGAAGATACGCAGTATTTT,CASSEEALAGEDTQYF
TRBV6-6,TRBJ2-7,few,NA,TGTGCCAGCAGTTACGAGGTTGCCTACGAGCAGTACTTC,CASSYEVAYEQYF
TRBV7-3,TRBJ2-2,NA,TRBD1,TGTGCCAGCAGCTTAACAGGGGGCGCGAACACCGGGGAGCTGTTTTTT,CASSLTGGANTGELFF
TRBV6-5,TRBJ2-3,few,NA,TGTGCCAGCAGTTACTCTCCACTATCCACAGATACGCAGTATTTT,CASSYSPLSTDTQYF
TRBV9,TRBJ2-2,NA,TRBD2,TGTGCCAGCAGCCCGCGCCTAGCGGGAAACACCGGGGAGCTGTTTTTT,CASSPRLAGNTGELFF
TRBV5-1,TRBJ2-5,NA,TRBD2,TGCGCCAGCAGCTTGGGATCGGGAGGCGCGACCCAGTACTTC,CASSLGSGGATQYF
TRBV28,TRBJ2-7,NA,TRBD1,TGTGCCAGCAGCCCCCCGGGACAGGGAAGGTACGAGCAGTACTTC,CASSPPGQGRYEQYF
TRBV6-1,TRBJ1-1,NA,TRBD1,TGTGCCAGCAGTCCCGGCAGGGGGAATGAAGCTTTCTTT,CASSPGRGNEAFF
TRBV9,TRBJ2-3,NA,NA,TGTGCCAGCAGTACGGGAGGCACAGATACGCAGTATTTT,CASSTGGTDTQYF
TRBV6-1,TRBJ2-7,NA,NA,TGTGCCAGCAGTGTGAGAGGGAGTGCCTCCGAGCAGTACTTC,CASSVRGSASEQYF
TRBV5-1,TRBJ2-1,few,TRBD2,TGCGCCAGCAGGATTAGCGGGAGGGATGAGGTTGAGCAGTTCTTC,CASRISGRDEVEQFF
TRBV29-1,TRBJ2-3,few,TRBD2,TGCAGCGTTGAAGGGACTAGCGGGTTAGATACGCAGTATTTT,CSVEGTSGLDTQYF
TRBV27,TRBJ2-4,few,NA,TGTGCCAGCAGTTCGAGACGGGAGTGGCCCAAAAACATTCAGTACTTC,CASSSRREWPKNIQYF
TRBV5-1,TRBJ2-7,NA,TRBD1,TGCGCCAGCAGCTTCCGGGACAGACATCCCTACGAGCAGTACTTC,CASSFRDRHPYEQYF
TRBV5-4,TRBJ2-4,NA,NA,TGTGCCAGCAGCTTTGGGGGCCTTGAGAAAAACATTCAGTACTTC,CASSFGGLEKNIQYF
TRBV5-1,TRBJ2-7,NA,TRBD1,TGCGCCAGCAGCTTGGATGGGACAGGGTTCCCTGAGCAGTACTTC,CASSLDGTGFPEQYF
TRBV7-8,TRBJ1-3,NA,NA,TGTGCCAGCAGCCCCACCGGCTCTGGAAACACCATATATTTT,CASSPTGSGNTIYF
TRBV19,TRBJ2-2,NA,TRBD1,TGTGCCAGTCGCCGGACAGGGAACACCGGGGAGCTGTTTTTT,CASRRTGNTGELFF
TRBV4-1,TRBJ1-5,NA,NA,TGCGCCAGCAGCCAAGTTCGGGGGGCCTATGGCAATCAGCCCCAGCATTTT,CASSQVRGAYGNQPQHF
TRBV25-1,TRBJ1-4,few,TRBD1,TGTGCCAGCAACCCAGGGGGGAGTGAAAAACTGTTTTTT,CASNPGGSEKLFF
TRBV11-2,TRBJ2-1,few,TRBD2,TGTGCCAGCAGCCCCCGGGGCAGCGGGAGTATCCACAATGAGCAGTTCTTC,CASSPRGSGSIHNEQFF
TRBV5-6,TRBJ2-4,NA,NA,TGTGCCAGCAGTATGGGACTTAACATTCAGTACTTC,CASSMGLNIQYF
TRBV6-4,TRBJ2-5,few,TRBD1,TGTGCCAGCAGTGACCCAATTATACGGACAGGGGGGCGTTTCGAGACCCAGTACTTC,CASSDPIIRTGGRFETQYF
TRBV30,TRBJ2-7,NA,TRBD2,TGTGCCTGGGCGATTAGCGGGATTCGAGGGAGGGGGTTACCCGCCGATCTGTACTTC,CAWAISGIRGRGLPADLYF
TRBV28,TRBJ2-3,few,TRBD2,TGTGCCAGCAGTTTAGCGGGAGCAGATACGCAGTATTTT,CASSLAGADTQYF
TRBV2,TRBJ1-2,NA,NA,TGTGCCAGCAGTGGAGGATGGCCCTACTATGGCTACACCTTC,CASSGGWPYYGYTF
TRBV30,TRBJ2-4,few,NA,TGTGCCTGGAGTGGCGAGAACATTCAGTACTTC,CAWSGENIQYF
TRBV30,TRBJ2-1,few,TRBD2,TGTGCCTGGACCGTTGGGACTAGCGGGCTTAGTGAGCAGTTCTTC,CAWTVGTSGLSEQFF
TRBV7-3,TRBJ2-1,NA,NA,TGTGCCAGCAGCTTAACCGGCGGGAATCATGAGCAGTTCTTC,CASSLTGGNHEQFF
TRBV7-2,TRBJ2-1,NA,TRBD1,TGTGCCAGCAGCAAGGGACAGGGCTACAATGAGCAGTTCTTC,CASSKGQGYNEQFF
TRBV28,TRBJ1-4,NA,NA,TGTGCCAGCAGGACCTATGCGGCTAATGAAAAACTGTTTTTT,CASRTYAANEKLFF
TRBV5-4,TRBJ2-1,few,TRBD2,TGTGCCAGCAGCTTGTTAGCGGGAGACCATGAGCAGTTCTTC,CASSLLAGDHEQFF
TRBV19,TRBJ2-5,few,NA,TGTGCCAGTAGTGAAGCAGGGTTCGAGACCCAGTACTTC,CASSEAGFETQYF
TRBV7-9,TRBJ2-7,few,TRBD2,TGTGCCAGCAGCCCGCCAGGACTAGACTTCCACGAGCAGTACTTC,CASSPPGLDFHEQYF
TRBV7-3,TRBJ2-1,NA,TRBD2,TGTGCCAGCAGCCCCAGGACTAGCGGGCGCGGTGAGCAGTTCTTC,CASSPRTSGRGEQFF
TRBV28,TRBJ1-1,NA,TRBD1,TGTGCCAGCAGCCCATCTTTGGGGACAGGGTCGCACACTGAAGCTTTCTTT,CASSPSLGTGSHTEAFF